These 21 T cell receptor beta chains were all obtained from the same sample, sequenced in a study of regulatory T cells in long-lasting Graves disease. Indicated time point: newly diagnosed GD, antithyroid drugs for less than 3 months. RNA from PBMCs was the source of the TCR library. TCR beta libraries were built with iRepertoire HTBI primers and Arm-PCR of CDR3 regions. TCRdb re-analysed the multiplex PCR reads in MiXCR, keeping a single row per CDR3 protein. Of about 420,000 distinct CDR3 sequences listed, about 16% are singletons. The same data also went into a second study, on T cells in Graves' hyperthyroidism and ophthalmopathy.

The source was peripheral blood mononuclear cells (PBMCs), collected at new diagnosis, from a patient treated with antithyroid drugs. The source is a woman younger than 30 with Graves disease.

This clonotype was seen a handful of times. This chain uses TRBV28 with TRBJ2-5; 7 bases are shared with TRBD1. The CDR3 has 15 residues. The ends lost 3 bases at V and 4 bases at J; junction bases unmatched: 8. The germline V gene has CDR1 MDHEN and CDR2 SYDVKM. The CDR3 loop reads CASSFPERGRETQYF. The CDR3 nucleotides read TGTGCCAGCAGTTTCCCCGAGAGGGGGCGAGAGACCCAGTACTTC.

This clonotype has a handful of counts. The chain has TRBV3-1 and TRBJ2-1; D is possibly TRBD2 (5 bases). In germline, CDR1 is LGHDT, CDR2 YNNKEL (reference sequence). This CDR3 has 19 amino acids. V was clipped by 2 bases and J by 0 bases, with 20 bases between them. In DNA, the CDR3 is TGTGCCAGCAGCCAAAGGACCGAGGGTAAGGATAGCTCCTACAATGAGCAGTTCTTC. Its protein product is CASSQRTEGKDSSYNEQFF.

This clonotype was seen a few times. The chain joins TRBV7-2 to TRBJ2-1; 12 bases fit TRBD2. The CDR3 is 18 residues long. With 3 bases clipped from V and 5 bases from J, the junction kept 11 bases outside the gene matches. CDR1 is SGHTA, CDR2 FQGNSA, per germline. In DNA form, the CDR3 reads TGTGCCAGCAGCTTCCGGACTAGCGGGATAGGGGACAACAATGAGCAGTTCTTC. This sequence encodes CASSFRTSGIGDNNEQFF.

This clonotype showed up many times. The J gene is TRBJ2-7, the V gene TRBV7-3; a weak D match, TRBD2 (7 bases). CDR3 length: 13 residues. Germline-derived CDR1 and CDR2 are SGHTA and FQGTGA. Trimming took 1 base from V and 6 from J, leaving 10 bases between them. The CDR3 reads CASSLSRGAEQYF. CDR3 bases: TGTGCCAGCAGCTTAAGTCGGGGGGCCGAGCAGTACTTC.

The gene calls are TRBV18 and TRBJ1-1; D gene uncertain. V lost 5 bases and J lost 0, with 13 bases in between. The germline V gene has CDR1 KGHSH and CDR2 LQKENI. The CDR3 runs to 15 residues. CDR3 sequence reads: CASSESGNLNTEAFF. The CDR3 DNA reads as TGTGCCAGCTCAGAGTCAGGTAATCTGAACACTGAAGCTTTCTTT.

This clonotype was detected many times. The chain joins TRBV11-2 to TRBJ2-3; TRBD2 matches 14 bases. The V gene end was trimmed by 0 bases and the J gene end by 6 bases; junction bases not matched to a gene: 8. Germline CDR1 and CDR2: SGHAT and FQNNGV. CDR3 length equals 18 residues. The CDR3 reads CASSLDGLAGGWVDTQYF. CDR3 sequence (DNA): TGTGCCAGCAGCTTAGACGGACTAGCGGGAGGATGGGTGGATACGCAGTATTTT.

A few counts support this clonotype. The V gene is TRBV28, the J gene TRBJ2-2, with D hard to call. The CDR3 spans 15 residues. Germline assignment: CDR1 MDHEN and CDR2 SYDVKM. V was trimmed by 3 bases and J by 0 bases, leaving 8 bases between them. The CDR3 reads CASSFVVPNTGELFF. The DNA for the CDR3 is TGTGCCAGCAGTTTTGTGGTCCCGAACACCGGGGAGCTGTTTTTT. The whole variable domain, filled in from reference TRBV28 and TRBJ2-2, reads DVKVTQSSRYLVKRTGEKVFLECVQDMDHENMFWYRQDPGLGLRLIYFSYDVKMKEKGDIPEGYSVSREKKERFSLILESASTNQTSMYLCASSFVVPNTGELFFGEGSRLTVL.

The sample holds many counts of this clonotype. V usage is TRBV30 and J usage is TRBJ1-3; D remains ambiguous. This CDR3 region has 13 residues. V shed 0 bases and J shed 1 base, with 4 bases lying between them. Germline V gene sequence: CDR1 GTSNPN, CDR2 SVGIG (reference sequence). Written as DNA, the CDR3 is TGTGCCTGGAGTGTAAAGTCTGGAAACACCATATATTTT. Translated: CAWSVKSGNTIYF.

In its sample, this clonotype was seen many times. The genes are TRBV20-1 and TRBJ2-7; TRBD1 agrees at 7 bases. With 7 bases clipped from V and 0 bases from J, the junction kept 6 bases outside the gene matches. The CDR3 runs 13 residues. Germline loops: CDR1 DFQATT, CDR2 SNEGSKA (reference sequence). DNA for the CDR3: TGCAGTGAATCTAGACAGGGCTCCTACGAGCAGTACTTC. This codes for CSESRQGSYEQYF.

The sample holds many counts of this clonotype. V usage is TRBV28 and J usage is TRBJ2-1; 9 bases map to TRBD2. CDR3 length: 16 amino acids. V was pared by 6 bases and J by 7 bases, with 13 bases of the junction left unmatched. CDR1 is MDHEN and CDR2 is SYDVKM in the germline V gene. CDR3 sequence: CASSPLLAGEGNEQFF. CDR3 nucleotides: TGTGCCAGCAGCCCCCTTTTAGCGGGAGAAGGAAATGAGCAGTTCTTC. Together with reference TRBV28 and TRBJ2-1, the CDR3 gives the full variable domain: DVKVTQSSRYLVKRTGEKVFLECVQDMDHENMFWYRQDPGLGLRLIYFSYDVKMKEKGDIPEGYSVSREKKERFSLILESASTNQTSMYLCASSPLLAGEGNEQFFGPGTRLTVL.

In regard to this clonotype: Given a much more abundant clone one base away, this may be a read error. V and J are TRBV20-1 and TRBJ2-1; 7 nucleotides line up with TRBD1. The ends lost 6 bases at V and 10 bases at J; junction bases unmatched: 9. The CDR3 runs to 12 residues. Germline values: CDR1 DFQATT, CDR2 SNEGSKA (reference sequence). CDR3 amino acids: CSAIRDSYEQFF. For the CDR3, the DNA is TGCAGTGCAATCCGGGACAGCTACGAGCAGTTCTTC.

This clonotype was seen repeatedly, ten times or more. The genes are TRBV5-1 and TRBJ1-1; D might be TRBD1 (5 bases). Germline V lookup: CDR1 SGHRS, CDR2 YFSETQ. The CDR3 covers 14 residues. The germline V and J ends were trimmed by 4 bases and 6 bases, with 16 bases remaining between them. The CDR3 protein is CASSEGTLVPEAFF. CDR3 in DNA: TGCGCCAGCAGCGAAGGGACGTTAGTACCTGAAGCTTTCTTT.

The table lists this clonotype with a few counts. The genes are TRBV27 and TRBJ1-5, with 12 bases aligning to TRBD1. This CDR3 is built from 19 residues. V was pared by 4 bases and J by 2 bases, with 12 bases of the junction left unmatched. Per germline, CDR1 MNHEY and CDR2 SMNVEV (reference sequence). CDR3 protein: CASSSSRDRGQPRNQPQHF. The CDR3 nucleotides read TGTGCCAGCAGTTCGTCCCGGGACAGGGGGCAACCCCGCAATCAGCCCCAGCATTTT.

This clonotype was recorded at least ten times. The chain has TRBV6-2 or TRBV6-3 and TRBJ2-7; no clear D gene. From germline, CDR1 is MNHEY and CDR2 SVGEGT. This CDR3 comprises 13 residues. The germline V and J ends were trimmed by 2 bases and 2 bases, with 7 bases remaining between them. The CDR3 nucleotides read TGTGCCAGCAGTTACGACTTAACCTACGAGCAGTACTTC. It translates to CASSYDLTYEQYF.

Details on this clonotype: A much larger clone is a single base away; this may be a read error. V gene TRBV27 combines with J gene TRBJ2-1; D perhaps matches TRBD2 (5 bases). V was shortened by 5 bases and J by 9 bases, with 14 bases between the two germline ends. Germline values: CDR1 MNHEY, CDR2 SMNVEV (reference sequence). CDR3 length: 13 residues. In DNA form, the CDR3 reads TGTGCCAGCAGTGTCAGTCCCGGGGTTGAGCAGTTCTTC. It is translated as CASSVSPGVEQFF.

At least ten counts were recorded for this clonotype. This chain links TRBV28 with TRBJ2-7; 9 bases align to TRBD2. CDR1 is MDHEN, CDR2 SYDVKM, per germline. The CDR3 contains 14 residues. Trimming removed 5 bases from V and 7 bases from J; junction bases left unmatched: 9. CDR3 DNA: TGTGCCAGCAGTCTCCTAGCGGGAACGGGGGAGCAGTACTTC. Translating it yields CASSLLAGTGEQYF.

With regard to this clonotype: With a much larger clone just one base away, this may be a read error. DNA for the CDR3: TGCAGTGCTAGGACCAGGCGGCGCGGGAGGCTCTACGAGCAGTTCTTC. As protein: CSARTRRRGRLYEQFF. The rearrangement links TRBV20-1 to TRBJ2-1; 8 bases match TRBD2. Germline V CDR1 and CDR2: DFQATT, SNEGSKA (reference sequence). This CDR3 spans 16 amino acids. Germline trimming cut 3 bases from V and 10 bases from J; bases unmatched to any gene: 17.

This clonotype was picked up many times. The V gene is TRBV27, the J gene TRBJ2-7; D uncertain. The CDR3 has 14 residues. CDR1 is MNHEY, CDR2 SMNVEV, per germline (reference sequence). Trimming stripped 3 bases from V and 2 bases from J, with 11 bases between. The CDR3: CASSFEAETYEQYF. The CDR3 DNA follows: TGTGCCAGCAGTTTCGAGGCAGAAACCTACGAGCAGTACTTC.

The chain recombines TRBV6-2 or TRBV6-3 with TRBJ2-5; D may be TRBD1 (5 bases). V lost 7 bases and J lost 5, with 20 bases in between. The germline CDR1 and CDR2 sequences are MNHEY and SVGEGT. This CDR3 region has 15 residues. The DNA for the CDR3 is TGTGCCAGCACCCAGGGCCTTACTAAACGGGAGACCCAGTACTTC. As protein: CASTQGLTKRETQYF.

This clonotype was observed a few times. CDR3 amino acids: CASSPIAGGPDQETQYF. CDR3 in DNA: TGTGCCAGCAGTCCTATAGCGGGAGGGCCGGACCAAGAGACCCAGTACTTC. The chain couples TRBV12-3 or TRBV12-4 to TRBJ2-5; TRBD2 matches at 11 bases. The ends lost 5 bases at V and 0 bases at J; junction bases unmatched: 8. The CDR3 totals 17 residues.

For this clonotype: A read error is possible here, since a much larger clone lies one base away. The V and J genes are TRBV29-1 and TRBJ2-7; 11 nucleotides line up with TRBD1. This CDR3 comprises 14 residues. The germline gives CDR1 SQVTM, CDR2 ANQGSEA. CDR3 residues: CSVGGTGGVYVQYF. The CDR3 nucleotides read TGCAGCGTTGGTGGGACAGGGGGAGTCTACGTGCAGTACTTC.